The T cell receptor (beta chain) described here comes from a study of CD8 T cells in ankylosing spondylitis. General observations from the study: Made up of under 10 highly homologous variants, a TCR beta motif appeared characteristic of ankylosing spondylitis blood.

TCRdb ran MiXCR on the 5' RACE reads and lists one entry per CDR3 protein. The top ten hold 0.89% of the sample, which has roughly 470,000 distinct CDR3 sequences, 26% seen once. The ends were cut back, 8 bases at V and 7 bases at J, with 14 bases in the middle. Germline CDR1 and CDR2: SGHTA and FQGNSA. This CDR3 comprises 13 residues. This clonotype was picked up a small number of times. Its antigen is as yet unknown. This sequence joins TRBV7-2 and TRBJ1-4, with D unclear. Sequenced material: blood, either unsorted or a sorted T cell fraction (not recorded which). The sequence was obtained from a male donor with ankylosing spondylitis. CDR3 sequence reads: CASCRAESEKLFF. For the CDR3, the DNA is TGTGCCAGCTGCCGGGCCGAGTCTGAAAAACTGTTTTTT. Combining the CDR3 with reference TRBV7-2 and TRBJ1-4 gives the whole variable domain GAGVSQSPSNKVTEKGKDVELRCDPISGHTALYWYRQSLGQGLEFLIYFQGNSAPDKSGLPSDRFSAERTGGSVSTLTIQRTQQEDSAVYLCASCRAESEKLFFGSGTQLSVL.